A single sample gave rise to the 9 T cell receptor beta chains below, sequenced in a study of beta chain features in type 1 diabetes. TCRB transcripts that were expressed got sequenced, as all of the isolated RNA had been reverse transcribed. Clones were sequenced by immunoSEQ multiplex PCR, and TCRdb holds only the in-frame ones, with some missing. The sample shows around 430,000 clones, approximately 28% of them seen only once. The sequencing sample was made of naive CD4+ T cells from blood. These receptors originate from a man aged 18 to 35 in good health.

The J gene is TRBJ2-2, the V gene TRBV13; TRBD1 matches 9 bases. The CDR3 is made up of 18 amino acids. CDR1 is PRHDT and CDR2 is FYEKMQ in the germline V gene (reference sequence). J lost 0 bases, V lost 4 bases, and 9 bases had no gene match. The CDR3 is CASSSRTGVASNTGELFF. The CDR3 coding sequence is TGTGCCAGCAGCTCCCGGACAGGGGTGGCTTCGAACACCGGGGAGCTGTTTTTT. The full variable domain, rest sourced from reference TRBV13 and TRBJ2-2, is AAGVIQSPRHLIKEKRETATLKCYPIPRHDTVYWYQQGPGQDPQFLISFYEKMQSDKGSIPDRFSAQQFSDYHSELNMSSLELGDSALYFCASSSRTGVASNTGELFFGEGSRLTVL.

This rearrangement joins TRBV5-1 to TRBJ2-1; 9 bases line up with TRBD1. Per germline, CDR1 SGHRS and CDR2 YFSETQ. The junction had 11 bases not matched to a gene; V was cut back by 6 bases and J by 4 bases. The CDR3 runs 16 residues. The CDR3 sequence is CASTSYRDRVYNEQFF. The CDR3 nucleotides read TGCGCCAGCACCTCCTACCGGGACAGGGTTTACAATGAGCAGTTCTTC.

This clone has only a few counts. V usage is TRBV30 and J usage is TRBJ2-7; 11 nucleotides agree with TRBD2. The CDR3 extends over 17 amino acids. The germline V gene encodes CDR1 GTSNPN and CDR2 SVGIG (reference sequence). The J segment lost 3 bases and the V segment lost 4 bases, leaving 14 bases of the junction unmatched. The CDR3 DNA reads TGTGCCTGGATGGGCGGTAGCGGGAGGGATGCCCGCTACGAGCAGTACTTC. As protein: CAWMGGSGRDARYEQYF.

The rearrangement uses TRBV30 and TRBJ1-1, with TRBD1 as a possible D gene (5 bases). The CDR3 has 17 residues. The germline CDR1 and CDR2 sequences are GTSNPN and SVGIG (reference sequence). V was cut by 1 base and J by 0 bases, with 18 bases left in between. DNA of the CDR3: TGTGCCTGGAGTGATTGGGCAGGGACTCCAATGAACACTGAAGCTTTCTTT. This translates into CAWSDWAGTPMNTEAFF.

This clone showed up just a few times. The V call is TRBV30, the J call TRBJ2-5; TRBD2 aligns across 7 bases. The J segment lost 3 bases and the V segment lost 5 bases, leaving 6 bases of the junction unmatched. Per the germline V gene, CDR1 is GTSNPN and CDR2 is SVGIG (reference sequence). CDR3 length equals 13 residues. The CDR3 loop is CAWDLTSEETQYF. CDR3 DNA sequence: TGTGCCTGGGACTTAACTAGCGAAGAGACCCAGTACTTC.

The chain joins TRBV13 to TRBJ2-5, with a tentative D call TRBD1 (5 bases). Trimming took off 0 bases at V and 4 bases at J, with 9 bases between the two ends. Germline values: CDR1 PRHDT, CDR2 FYEKMQ (reference sequence). There are 14 residues in the CDR3. CDR3 amino acids: CASSLGWQGETQYF. CDR3 in DNA: TGTGCCAGCAGCTTAGGATGGCAGGGAGAGACCCAGTACTTC.

This sequence joins TRBV7-2 and TRBJ2-3, with D possibly being TRBD2 (5 bases). Germline CDR1 is SGHTA and CDR2 is FQGNSA. V lost 5 bases, J lost 6 bases, and 15 bases lay in between. The CDR3 is 14 amino acids. The CDR3 loop is CASSPTRGQDTQYF. In DNA form, the CDR3 reads TGTGCCAGCAGCCCTACCCGAGGGCAGGATACGCAGTATTTT.

The chain combines TRBV7-9 with TRBJ1-2; D is unresolved. The V and J ends lost 5 bases and 2 bases respectively, with 9 bases between them. CDR3 size: 13 residues. Germline V gene lookup returns CDR1 SEHNR and CDR2 FQNEAQ (reference sequence). The CDR3 region is CASSHGSNYGYTF. CDR3 coding DNA: TGTGCCAGCAGCCACGGCTCCAACTATGGCTACACCTTC. Full variable domain (outside the CDR3, taken from reference TRBV7-9 and TRBJ1-2): DTGVSQNPRHKITKRGQNVTFRCDPISEHNRLYWYRQTLGQGPEFLTYFQNEAQLEKSRLLSDRFSAERPKGSFSTLEIQRTEQGDSAMYLCASSHGSNYGYTFGSGTRLTVV.

This clone was counted a few times. The V and J genes are TRBV9 and TRBJ2-1, with 12 bases identical to TRBD2. Trimming cost V 0 bases and J 10 bases; bases outside gene matches: 2. The CDR3 runs 14 residues. Germline V gene sequence: CDR1 SGDLS, CDR2 YYNGEE. The CDR3 DNA reads TGTGCCAGCAGCGTAGTGGGGACTAGCGGGGAGCAGTTCTTC. Its protein product is CASSVVGTSGEQFF. Complete variable domain (other parts from reference TRBV9 and TRBJ2-1): DSGVTQTPKHLITATGQRVTLRCSPRSGDLSVYWYQQSLDQGLQFLIQYYNGEERAKGNILERFSAQQFPDLHSELNLSSLELGDSALYFCASSVVGTSGEQFFGPGTRLTVL.